A single sample gave rise to the 31 T cell receptor beta chains below, sequenced in a study of blood T cell repertoires in COVID-19. Libraries were prepared by immunoSEQ multiplex PCR; TCRdb keeps only in-frame clonotypes and omits some of them. The table lists hundreds of thousands of clones, about four fifths of them singletons, with about 9.4% in the top ten. Source material: peripheral blood. These receptors were obtained from a woman older than 75 with acute or convalescent COVID-19.

The chain links TRBV4-3 to TRBJ2-4; maybe TRBD2 (7 bases). Germline assignment: CDR1 LGHNA and CDR2 YSLEER. Trimming took 0 bases from V and 2 from J, leaving 14 bases between them. The CDR3 is 17 residues long. The CDR3 loop reads CASSQDGGGGSKNIQYF. Here the CDR3 DNA reads TGCGCCAGCAGCCAAGATGGGGGGGGCGGGTCCAAAAACATTCAGTACTTC.

The rearrangement joins TRBV6-6 to TRBJ1-5; no clear D gene. The CDR3 is 15 residues long. Germline CDR1 is MNHNY and CDR2 is SVGAGI (reference sequence). Trimming pared 0 bases from V and 9 bases from J, leaving 15 bases between. CDR3 amino acids: CASSYSVRGGWPQHF. The CDR3 region has the DNA TGTGCCAGCAGTTACTCGGTACGGGGAGGCTGGCCCCAGCATTTT.

The gene calls are TRBV6-4 and TRBJ2-1; 7 nucleotides match TRBD2. The J segment lost 7 bases and the V segment lost 3 bases, leaving 9 bases of the junction unmatched. This CDR3 contains 15 residues. Germline V gene data show CDR1 as MRHNA and CDR2 as SNTAGT. The CDR3 here is CASSEIGLGTNEQFF. The CDR3 nucleotides read TGTGCCAGCAGTGAGATAGGACTAGGGACGAATGAGCAGTTCTTC.

The rearrangement uses TRBV11-2 and TRBJ1-2; 10 bases are a match to TRBD1. CDR1 and CDR2 (germline): SGHAT, FQNNGV. Trimming cost V 5 bases and J 14 bases; bases outside gene matches: 5. This CDR3 comprises 11 residues. CDR3 sequence: CASSTDRGGTF. DNA of the CDR3: TGTGCCAGCAGCACGGACAGGGGGGGAACCTTC.

This chain uses TRBV25-1 with TRBJ1-4; a weak D match, TRBD1 (6 bases). Trimming stripped 1 base from V and 5 bases from J, with 11 bases between. The CDR3 sequence is 15 residues long. CDR1 MGHDK and CDR2 SYGVNS come from the germline V gene. In nucleotides, the CDR3 is TGTGCCAGCAGTGAATGGGGGGGCTCGAATGAAAAACTGTTTTTT. Its protein product is CASSEWGGSNEKLFF.

This clone is a singleton in its sample. The rearrangement links TRBV28 to TRBJ1-5; 10 bases map to TRBD1. The CDR3 consists of 15 residues. CDR1 MDHEN and CDR2 SYDVKM come from the germline V gene. The V segment lost 3 bases and the J segment 5 bases; nucleotides outside the gene matches: 4. CDR3 loop: CASSFRDRGHQPQHF. CDR3 DNA sequence: TGTGCCAGCAGTTTCAGGGACAGGGGACATCAGCCCCAGCATTTT.

The V call is TRBV27, the J call TRBJ1-3; D is uncertain. This CDR3 spans 15 amino acids. The V end lost 4 bases, the J end lost 0 bases, and 10 bases lay between the germline ends. Germline V gives CDR1 MNHEY, CDR2 SMNVEV (reference sequence). CDR3 residues: CASSSRGTSGNTIYF. DNA for the CDR3: TGTGCCAGCAGTTCGCGGGGAACCTCTGGAAACACCATATATTTT.

The chain has TRBV6-2 or TRBV6-3 and TRBJ1-3; 7 nucleotides line up with TRBD1. CDR1 and CDR2 from the germline V gene are MNHEY and SVGEGT. J lost 3 bases, V lost 2 bases, and 13 bases had no gene match. This CDR3 is 18 amino acids long. CDR3 bases: TGTGCCAGCAGTTACGAGGGAACAGGGGTTAACCTTGGAAACACCATATATTTT. The encoded protein is CASSYEGTGVNLGNTIYF.

This chain links TRBV7-8 with TRBJ2-7, with D possibly matching TRBD1 (5 bases). Germline V lookup: CDR1 SGHVS, CDR2 FQNEAQ. The V gene lost 0 bases and the J gene lost 2 bases, with 11 bases spanning the gap. This CDR3 region has 15 residues. The CDR3 is CASSLALTATYEQYF. The CDR3 DNA is TGTGCCAGCAGCTTAGCGCTGACAGCTACCTACGAGCAGTACTTC.

This clone was seen just once. The rearrangement joins TRBV6-5 to TRBJ1-6; D is undetermined. The germline V gene has CDR1 MNHEY and CDR2 SVGAGI. The CDR3 has 14 residues. Trimming removed 0 bases at V and 4 bases at J, with 4 bases between. The CDR3 nucleotides are TGTGCCAGCAGTTACTCAGAGTATAATTCACCCCTCCACTTT. It yields the protein CASSYSEYNSPLHF.

The rearrangement joins TRBV6-6 to TRBJ1-1; D is ambiguous. Trimming pared 1 base from V and 3 bases from J, leaving 6 bases between. This CDR3 is built from 13 residues. Germline CDR1 and CDR2: MNHNY and SVGAGI (reference sequence). CDR3 DNA: TGTGCCAGCAGTTACTTACGGGACACTGAAGCTTTCTTT. This translates into CASSYLRDTEAFF.

The chain uses TRBV10-3 and TRBJ1-6; D may be TRBD1 (5 bases). Germline CDR1 and CDR2: ENHRY and SYGVKD. Trimming stripped 6 bases from V and 10 bases from J, with 13 bases between. The CDR3 is 13 amino acids. In DNA, the CDR3 is TGTGCCATCAGGGGGGGATTGGAATCACCCCTCCACTTT. The encoded protein is CAIRGGLESPLHF.

The chain is built from TRBV24-1 and TRBJ2-5, with D possibly being TRBD1 (6 bases). The CDR3 sequence is 15 residues long. Germline V gives CDR1 KGHDR, CDR2 SFDVKD. V lost 6 bases and J lost 7, with 20 bases in between. CDR3 protein: CATSMAGENWVTQYF. DNA of the CDR3: TGTGCCACCAGTATGGCAGGGGAGAACTGGGTGACCCAGTACTTC.

This sequence joins TRBV6-5 and TRBJ1-1; D is unresolved. The CDR3 covers 16 residues. Trimming removed 4 bases at V and 4 bases at J, with 19 bases between. Germline CDR1 and CDR2: MNHEY and SVGAGI. CDR3 sequence (DNA): TGTGCCAGCAGTTTGGAACCTCAAGATCGGAGCACTGAAGCTTTCTTT. Its protein product is CASSLEPQDRSTEAFF.

The rearrangement links TRBV5-4 to TRBJ2-6; no definite D call. The CDR3 covers 15 residues. V gave up 4 bases and J gave up 4 bases, with 12 bases separating them. CDR1 and CDR2 (germline): SGHNT, YYREEE (reference sequence). CDR3 nucleotide sequence: TGTGCCAGCAGCCAAATGGTAGCCGGGGCCAACGTCCTGACTTTC. Protein sequence: CASSQMVAGANVLTF.

The chain employs TRBV19 and TRBJ1-2; 7 nucleotides match TRBD1. Germline CDR1 is LNHDA and CDR2 is SQIVND (reference sequence). This CDR3 comprises 13 residues. J was trimmed by 2 bases and V by 5 bases; bases with no gene match: 2. CDR3 protein: CASSGQENYGYTF. As DNA, the CDR3 is TGTGCCAGTAGTGGACAGGAAAACTATGGCTACACCTTC.

The chain carries TRBV5-4 and TRBJ2-3; 8 bases agree with TRBD1. Looked up from germline, CDR1 is SGHNT and CDR2 is YYREEE (reference sequence). The CDR3 is 15 residues long. V shed 0 bases, J shed 4 bases, and the junction held 4 bases outside the gene matches. CDR3 region: CASSLDAGGADTQYF. The DNA of the CDR3 is TGTGCCAGCAGCTTGGATGCAGGGGGCGCAGATACGCAGTATTTT.

The chain employs TRBV6-2 or TRBV6-3 and TRBJ2-7; 7 bases fit TRBD2. This CDR3 has 15 residues. V lost 4 bases to trimming and J lost 0 bases; unmatched junction nucleotides: 6. Per the germline V gene, CDR1 is MNHEY and CDR2 is SVGEGT. CDR3 sequence: CASSLNGGSSYEQYF. In DNA form, the CDR3 reads TGTGCCAGCAGTTTGAACGGGGGGTCCTCCTACGAGCAGTACTTC.

The gene calls are TRBV3-1 (or the pseudogene TRBV3-2) and TRBJ2-4; a weak D match, TRBD1 (6 bases). Trimming took 4 bases from V and 6 from J, leaving 19 bases between them. CDR3 length: 16 residues. CDR1 is LGHDT and CDR2 is YNNKEL in the germline V gene (reference sequence). CDR3 DNA: TGTGCCAGCAGCCTGACCTTAGCAGGGGTCGGAAACATTCAGTACTTC. Its protein is CASSLTLAGVGNIQYF.

V and J are TRBV6-5 and TRBJ2-7, with D perhaps TRBD1 (5 bases). This CDR3 is 13 amino acids long. V lost 3 bases and J 8 bases, leaving 14 bases between the germline ends. Germline-derived CDR1 and CDR2 are MNHEY and SVGAGI. The CDR3 loop is CASSYGAGDKQYF. The CDR3 DNA reads TGTGCCAGCAGTTATGGGGCAGGCGATAAGCAGTACTTC.

The chain has TRBV6-5 and TRBJ1-6, with D unresolved. The CDR3 is 13 amino acids. The germline V gene encodes CDR1 MNHEY and CDR2 SVGAGI. Trimming removed 6 bases at V and 9 bases at J, with 12 bases between. CDR3 region: CASSRREGSPLHF. CDR3 DNA: TGTGCCAGCAGCAGGCGGGAGGGTTCACCCCTCCACTTT.

This clone was counted a few times. This chain connects TRBV25-1 to TRBJ1-6; no definite D call. Trimming cost V 6 bases and J 7 bases, with 10 bases left between them. CDR1 is MGHDK, CDR2 SYGVNS, per germline. The CDR3 extends over 13 amino acids. CDR3 nucleotide sequence: TGTGCCAGCAGGGTTGAGGCGAATTCACCCCTCCACTTT. Translated: CASRVEANSPLHF.

The chain combines TRBV5-1 with TRBJ2-3, with TRBD2 matching over 10 bases. Losses at the gene ends were 5 bases for V and 0 bases for J; bases not matched to a gene: 3. This CDR3 is built from 15 residues. Germline loops: CDR1 SGHRS, CDR2 YFSETQ. The CDR3 here is CASRSGLASTDTQYF. CDR3 in DNA: TGCGCCAGCAGGTCGGGACTAGCGAGCACAGATACGCAGTATTTT.

V usage is TRBV11-2 and J usage is TRBJ2-2; TRBD2 aligns across 8 bases. Germline values: CDR1 SGHAT, CDR2 FQNNGV. V dropped 0 bases and J dropped 0; count of bases not matched to a gene: 6. CDR3 length equals 18 residues. The CDR3 nucleotides are TGTGCCAGCAGCTTAGACTACGGGAGGGGAGCGAACACCGGGGAGCTGTTTTTT. Residues: CASSLDYGRGANTGELFF.

This chain uses TRBV10-1 with TRBJ2-2, with 7 bases matching TRBD2. V lost 4 bases to trimming and J lost 6 bases; unmatched junction nucleotides: 14. Germline V lookup: CDR1 WNHNN, CDR2 SYGVQD (reference sequence). The CDR3 has 17 amino acids. The CDR3 here is CASSAGTTYRVPGELFF. In DNA, the CDR3 is TGCGCCAGCAGTGCAGGGACTACCTACCGGGTGCCCGGGGAGCTGTTTTTT.

V and J are TRBV6-5 and TRBJ1-6, with D uncertain. Trimming pared 5 bases from V and 8 bases from J, leaving 7 bases between. This CDR3 region has 12 residues. CDR1 is MNHEY and CDR2 is SVGAGI in the germline V gene. CDR3 sequence: CASSRLYSPLHF. The CDR3 DNA is TGTGCCAGCAGTCGACTTTATTCACCCCTCCACTTT.

This chain links TRBV19 with TRBJ1-4, with 10 nucleotides matching TRBD1. Germline V CDR1 and CDR2: LNHDA, SQIVND (reference sequence). This CDR3 is 14 amino acids long. The junction had 5 bases not matched to a gene; V was cut back by 6 bases and J by 7 bases. Here the CDR3 DNA reads TGTGCCAGTAGGCCGGGACAGGGGAGTGAAAAACTGTTTTTT. This sequence encodes CASRPGQGSEKLFF.

The chain has TRBV4-1 and TRBJ1-1; TRBD1 aligns across 7 bases. The germline gives CDR1 MGHRA, CDR2 YSYEKL. Trimming at V came to 3 bases and at J to 2 bases, leaving 6 bases not matched to a gene. CDR3 length: 15 amino acids. CDR3 coding DNA: TGCGCCAGCAGCCATCTAGACAGGGCCAACACTGAAGCTTTCTTT. This gives the protein CASSHLDRANTEAFF.

The chain is built from TRBV29-1 and TRBJ2-2, with 9 bases lining up with TRBD2. The V gene's germline CDR1 is SQVTM and CDR2 ANQGSEA. This CDR3 has 13 amino acids. The V gene end was trimmed by 6 bases and the J gene end by 7 bases; junction bases not matched to a gene: 6. CDR3 loop: CSVGTSSGGELFF. The DNA for the CDR3 is TGCAGCGTAGGGACTAGCTCTGGCGGGGAGCTGTTTTTT.

The chain carries TRBV4-2 and TRBJ2-7; a weak D match, TRBD2 (6 bases). The length of the CDR3 is 15 residues. Germline loops: CDR1 LGHNA, CDR2 YNFKEQ. Trimming removed 1 base at V and 0 bases at J, with 10 bases between. The CDR3 sequence is CASSQVRDLSYEQYF. CDR3 coding DNA: TGTGCCAGCAGCCAAGTGCGGGACCTCTCCTACGAGCAGTACTTC.

The chain is built from TRBV4-3 and TRBJ1-2, with 7 positions matching TRBD1. The germline V gene encodes CDR1 LGHNA and CDR2 YSLEER. V was clipped by 0 bases and J by 5 bases; unmatched bases: 9. The CDR3 covers 16 residues. The CDR3 protein is CASSQDLQGTVYGYTF. In nucleotides, the CDR3 is TGCGCCAGCAGCCAAGATCTCCAGGGGACAGTTTATGGCTACACCTTC.